The present entry profiles one T cell receptor (beta chain) with its context. Its antigen remains unknown. Construction of TCR beta libraries was performed using quantitative 5'-RACE with molecular barcodes. One entry per CDR3 protein, called by TCRdb with MiXCR from the 5' RACE reads. The table has approximately 440,000 distinct CDR3 sequences, roughly 17% seen once; the top ten hold 0.95% to 1.1%. This sample is part of a study of CD8 T cells in ankylosing spondylitis. Study-wide results and caveats: Some of these motif variants have turned up before, in reports on reactive arthritis synovial fluid and blood. Blood of patients with ankylosing spondylitis appeared to be characterized by a TCR beta motif of several highly homologous variants.

Germline V gene lookup returns CDR1 SNHLY and CDR2 FYNNEI. The CDR3 totals 13 residues. Trimming removed 4 bases at V and 3 bases at J, with 6 bases between. This chain links TRBV2 with TRBJ2-2; D is undetermined. The sequence was obtained from a male donor with ankylosing spondylitis. The sequenced material came from blood, either unsorted or a sorted T cell fraction (not recorded which). The CDR3 sequence is CASSVAYTGELFF. The CDR3 DNA sequence: TGTGCCAGCAGTGTGGCGTACACCGGGGAGCTGTTTTTT.